Shown below are 6 T cell receptor beta chains from a single sample sequenced in a study of T cells in tumors after PD-1 blockade. The table came from immunoSEQ multiplex PCR; TCRdb's copy has only in-frame clones and leaves some out. The table includes roughly 8,000 clones, 55% to 65% detected once. The sample in question was tumor tissue, obtained after anti-PD-1 treatment. All receptors come from a human donor with basal cell carcinoma.

This clone was counted once. This chain connects TRBV18 to TRBJ1-1; tentatively, D is TRBD1 (5 bases). The CDR3 consists of 14 residues. CDR1 is KGHSH, CDR2 LQKENI, per germline. V was shortened by 3 bases and J by 1 base, with 9 bases between the two germline ends. The CDR3 nucleotides are TGTGCCAGCTCACCTGGACATCCGAACACTGAAGCTTTCTTT. It encodes CASSPGHPNTEAFF.

This chain links TRBV6-6 with TRBJ1-4, with D perhaps matching TRBD1 (5 bases). Trimming shortened V by 5 bases and J by 4 bases, and 11 bases separated the two germline ends. Germline-derived CDR1 and CDR2 are MNHNY and SVGAGI (reference sequence). CDR3 length: 14 residues. The CDR3 region is CASSGTTDNEKLFF. The DNA for the CDR3 is TGTGCCAGCAGTGGAACGACAGATAATGAAAAACTGTTTTTT.

The rearrangement joins TRBV5-1 to TRBJ1-2; D is unresolved. The CDR3 contains 16 residues. Per the germline V gene, CDR1 is SGHRS and CDR2 is YFSETQ. V lost 0 bases, J lost 8 bases, and 20 bases lay in between. The DNA for the CDR3 is TGCGCCAGCAGCTTGGCCCATGGTCCAGCGGGAGGGGGCTACACCTTC. This sequence encodes CASSLAHGPAGGGYTF.

The chain recombines TRBV18 with TRBJ2-1; D might be TRBD1 (6 bases). This CDR3 region has 16 residues. With 6 bases removed from V and 0 bases from J, the gap between germline ends came to 15 bases. Germline assignment: CDR1 KGHSH and CDR2 LQKENI. CDR3 amino acids: CASSPETGFSYNEQFF. CDR3 DNA sequence: TGTGCCAGCTCGCCGGAAACAGGGTTCTCCTACAATGAGCAGTTCTTC.

The rearrangement links TRBV19 to TRBJ1-2; the match to TRBD1 covers 7 bases. Germline assignment: CDR1 LNHDA and CDR2 SQIVND (reference sequence). CDR3 length: 15 residues. The V gene end was trimmed by 0 bases and the J gene end by 8 bases; junction bases not matched to a gene: 9. The CDR3 DNA is TGTGCCAGTAGTATAGATTCAGCGGGACAGCGGGGCTACACCTTC. This sequence encodes CASSIDSAGQRGYTF.

The chain recombines TRBV6-5 with TRBJ2-1; D not resolved. Deletions cut 7 bases from V and 4 bases from J, with 11 bases between. This CDR3 region has 13 residues. CDR1 is MNHEY, CDR2 SVGAGI, per germline. CDR3 nucleotide sequence: TGTGCCAGCACCTCCGGTCCGTACAATGAGCAGTTCTTC. This codes for CASTSGPYNEQFF.